Listed below are T cell receptor beta chains from one sample, sequenced in a study of cytomegalovirus exposure and HLA in healthy donors. Clones were read by immunoSEQ multiplex PCR, and TCRdb kept only the in-frame ones, dropping some. The sample lists around 140,000 clones, 70% to 80% occurring once. The specimen was PBMCs. These TCRs come from a woman aged 55-70 years in good health and CMV-seropositive. Both conserved end residues are part of each CDR3. A D gene is named only where the DNA matches it firmly. Clone size is given for some rows only: seen once, a few or many times, or a class if the clone is expanded.

length	size	V	D	J	DNA	CDR3
14	NA	TRBV7-9	NA	TRBJ1-2	TGTGCCAGCAGCCAACTGCGGGGGGAGCATGGCTACACCTTC	CASSQLRGEHGYTF
14	few	TRBV2	NA	TRBJ2-1	TGTGCCAGCAGCCCATCAGGAGGAGCCAATGAGCAGTTCTTC	CASSPSGGANEQFF
15	few	TRBV4-1	TRBD1	TRBJ1-1	TGCGCCAGCAGCCCACCGGGACAGCAGAACACTGAAGCTTTCTTT	CASSPPGQQNTEAFF
16	NA	TRBV19	NA	TRBJ1-2	TGTGCCAGTAGGATCCACGCGCTCCAACTTAACTATGGCTACACCTTC	CASRIHALQLNYGYTF
17	NA	TRBV21-1	NA	TRBJ2-4	TGTGCCAGCAGCACCCGAGGACTAGCGGTAGCCAAAAACATTCAGTACTTC	CASSTRGLAVAKNIQYF
15	NA	TRBV5-4	NA	TRBJ2-5	TGTGCCAGCAGCTCCCTGGGGGCTGCGGGAGAGACCCAGTACTTC	CASSSLGAAGETQYF
14	NA	TRBV6-5	NA	TRBJ1-5	TGTGCCAGCAGTTACTCGTCGGGGGTTCAGCCCCAGCATTTT	CASSYSSGVQPQHF
13	NA	TRBV6-5	NA	TRBJ2-7	TGTGCCAGCAGTCAGGGGTTTTCCTACGAGCAGTACTTC	CASSQGFSYEQYF
15	NA	TRBV19	TRBD1	TRBJ1-5	TGTGCCAGCTCGACCGGGACAGGGGGCAATCAGCCCCAGCATTTT	CASSTGTGGNQPQHF
20	NA	TRBV28	TRBD1	TRBJ2-7	TGTGCCAGCAGCCGATTTGGAGGGGGACAGGGGTTCGGTAAAGCGATAGAGCAGTACTTC	CASSRFGGGQGFGKAIEQYF
13	NA	TRBV7-2	NA	TRBJ2-7	TGTGCCAGCAGCTTAGTTGCACAATACGAGCAGTACTTC	CASSLVAQYEQYF
16	few	TRBV4-2	NA	TRBJ2-7	TGTGCCAGCAGCCAAGATCAGGGTATTTTCGTCGACGAGCAGTACTTC	CASSQDQGIFVDEQYF
14	NA	TRBV5-3	NA	TRBJ1-3	TGTGCCAGAAGCTTGGGAGGCAGGGTCTTTACCATATATTTT	CARSLGGRVFTIYF
13	NA	TRBV10-1	TRBD2	TRBJ2-1	TGCGCCAGCAGTAACCAGCGGGATAGTGAGCAGTTCTTC	CASSNQRDSEQFF
14	once	TRBV7-9	TRBD2	TRBJ2-7	TGTGCCACTCGGACTAGCGGGAGCTCCTACGAGCAGTACTTC	CATRTSGSSYEQYF